The 12 T cell receptor beta chains below come from one sample, sequenced in a study of cytomegalovirus exposure and HLA in healthy donors. Sequenced by immunoSEQ multiplex PCR; TCRdb stores in-frame clones only, minus some. The repertoire holds 350,000 or so clones, 70% to 90% seen once, with 0.65% to 0.85% in the top ten. Material: PBMCs. Receptor source: a woman aged 18-29 years in good health and CMV-seronegative.

The chain uses TRBV7-9 and TRBJ2-7, with 12 bases that match TRBD2. Germline assignment: CDR1 SEHNR and CDR2 FQNEAQ (reference sequence). This CDR3 is 18 amino acids long. The J segment lost 3 bases and the V segment lost 1 base, leaving 10 bases of the junction unmatched. The CDR3 here is CASSLVFSEGLAGYEQYF. Here the CDR3 DNA reads TGTGCCAGCAGCTTAGTTTTCTCTGAGGGACTAGCGGGCTACGAGCAGTACTTC. Based on the CDR3 plus reference TRBV7-9 and TRBJ2-7, the full variable domain is DTGVSQNPRHKITKRGQNVTFRCDPISEHNRLYWYRQTLGQGPEFLTYFQNEAQLEKSRLLSDRFSAERPKGSFSTLEIQRTEQGDSAMYLCASSLVFSEGLAGYEQYFGPGTRLTVT.

The chain links TRBV7-6 to TRBJ1-5, with 12 bases fitting TRBD1. V gave up 5 bases and J gave up 5 bases; unmatched junction bases: 7. The CDR3 totals 16 residues. From germline, CDR1 is SGHVS and CDR2 FNYEAQ. Here the CDR3 reads CASSPGQGAAHQPQHF. The CDR3 nucleotides read TGTGCCAGCAGCCCGGGACAGGGGGCTGCTCATCAGCCCCAGCATTTT.

The V call is TRBV19, the J call TRBJ2-5; TRBD2 agrees at 7 bases. Germline trimming cut 3 bases from V and 7 bases from J; bases unmatched to any gene: 11. CDR1 and CDR2 from the germline V gene are LNHDA and SQIVND (reference sequence). This CDR3 region has 15 residues. The CDR3 nucleotides read TGTGCCAGTAGTATTATAGCAGGCCCTAGCGGGACCCAGTACTTC. It yields the protein CASSIIAGPSGTQYF.

This rearrangement joins TRBV27 to TRBJ2-5; TRBD1 matches 9 bases. This CDR3 region has 16 residues. Germline-derived CDR1 and CDR2 are MNHEY and SMNVEV (reference sequence). Losses at the gene ends were 3 bases for V and 3 bases for J; bases not matched to a gene: 8. The chain's CDR3 is CASSLGPGQGEETQYF. The DNA for the CDR3 is TGTGCCAGCAGTTTGGGGCCGGGACAGGGAGAAGAGACCCAGTACTTC.

With respect to this clone: Within the sample, other DNA sequences also encode this same CDR3. The V call is TRBV9, the J call TRBJ2-7, with TRBD2 matching 10 bases. The CDR3 contains 14 residues. Trimming removed 0 bases from V and 3 bases from J; junction bases left unmatched: 0. From germline, CDR1 is SGDLS and CDR2 YYNGEE. The CDR3 sequence: CASSVASGSYEQYF. CDR3 DNA: TGTGCCAGCAGCGTAGCTAGCGGGAGCTACGAGCAGTACTTC.

The CDR3 is CASRNRFVQRRSYEQYF. CDR3 nucleotide sequence: TGTGCAAGTCGTAACCGTTTCGTCCAGCGGCGGTCGTACGAGCAGTACTTC. The J gene is TRBJ2-7, the V gene TRBV12-2; whether TRBD2, the table's D call, matches the DNA was not checked. TRBV12-2 is flagged as a pseudogene. The CDR3 is 17 residues long.

V is TRBV7-2 and J is TRBJ1-1, with D perhaps TRBD1 (5 bases). CDR3 length equals 15 residues. Germline V gives CDR1 SGHTA, CDR2 FQGNSA. Trimming took 8 bases from V and 2 from J, leaving 18 bases between them. CDR3 DNA sequence: TGTGCCAGCCGGAGCGGGGTGGGGACCAACACTGAAGCTTTCTTT. Translating it yields CASRSGVGTNTEAFF.

This clone showed up just a few times. The chain has TRBV6-5 and TRBJ2-7, with 7 nucleotides matching TRBD1. J was trimmed by 9 bases and V by 6 bases; bases with no gene match: 11. CDR1 is MNHEY, CDR2 SVGAGI, per germline. This CDR3 is built from 13 residues. The CDR3 sequence is CASSHGTALGQYF. DNA of the CDR3: TGTGCCAGCAGCCACGGGACAGCCCTCGGGCAGTACTTC.

V gene TRBV5-6 combines with J gene TRBJ1-2, with D possibly matching TRBD1 (6 bases). The CDR3 covers 15 residues. The germline CDR1 and CDR2 sequences are SGHDT and YYEEEE. The ends were cut back, 0 bases at V and 4 bases at J, with 13 bases in the middle. Written as DNA, the CDR3 is TGTGCCAGCAGCTTGGTCATACAGGGAAGCTATGGCTACACCTTC. Its protein is CASSLVIQGSYGYTF.

This rearrangement joins TRBV6-1 to TRBJ1-5; perhaps TRBD1 as D (6 bases). Germline V gene sequence: CDR1 MNHNS, CDR2 SASEGT. Trimming removed 2 bases at V and 1 base at J, with 18 bases between. There are 18 residues in the CDR3. CDR3 nucleotides: TGTGCCAGCAGTGAAATCGCCAGGGCGAGGGGGAGCAATCAGCCCCAGCATTTT. This encodes CASSEIARARGSNQPQHF.

The chain has TRBV11-3 and TRBJ2-2; 7 bases match TRBD1. Germline CDR1 reads SGHNT; CDR2 reads YENEEA. V gave up 2 bases and J gave up 7 bases; unmatched junction bases: 10. CDR3 size: 16 residues. This CDR3 reads CASSLREGGAGGELFF. For the CDR3, the DNA is TGTGCCAGCAGCTTACGGGAAGGGGGCGCGGGCGGGGAGCTGTTTTTT.

This chain links TRBV5-6 with TRBJ2-7; 10 nucleotides agree with TRBD1. Germline CDR1 SGHDT, CDR2 YYEEEE. The CDR3 has 15 amino acids. Losses at the gene ends were 4 bases for V and 1 base for J; bases not matched to a gene: 5. This CDR3 is CASSRGTGVSYEQYF. In nucleotides, the CDR3 is TGTGCCAGCAGCCGTGGGACAGGGGTTTCCTACGAGCAGTACTTC.